These 15 T cell receptor beta chains originate from one sample sequenced in a study of T cell changes during pregnancy in multiple sclerosis. Clones were sequenced by immunoSEQ multiplex PCR, and TCRdb holds only the in-frame ones, with some missing. The sample contains roughly 42,000 clones, 90% to 95% of which appear only once. This sample comprised CD4+ T cells from peripheral blood mononuclear cells, obtained after pregnancy. The receptors here all came from a female donor with multiple sclerosis, enrolled in a pregnancy study.

The J gene is TRBJ1-1, the V gene TRBV15, with unresolved D. The V and J ends lost 4 bases and 4 bases respectively, with 13 bases between them. This CDR3 comprises 14 residues. CDR1 is LNHNV, CDR2 YYDKDF, per germline (reference sequence). CDR3 coding DNA: TGTGCCACCAGCATCGGTTCCGTCGTCACTGAAGCTTTCTTT. Translation gives CATSIGSVVTEAFF.

CDR3 nucleotide sequence: TGTGCCAGCAGCTTAGACTCCGTCAGGGGAGATGAGACCCAGTACTTC. Translated: CASSLDSVRGDETQYF. J is TRBJ2-5 and V is TRBV11-3, with a possible D match to TRBD1 (6 bases). The germline CDR1 and CDR2 sequences are SGHNT and YENEEA. The CDR3 is made up of 16 amino acids. V was clipped by 0 bases and J by 5 bases, with 16 bases between them.

This clone was observed a single time. The chain combines TRBV5-5 with TRBJ1-2; D is ambiguous. V lost 1 base and J 8 bases, leaving 9 bases between the germline ends. The CDR3 length is 12 residues. Germline V gene sequence: CDR1 SGHKS, CDR2 YYEKEE (reference sequence). The CDR3 DNA reads as TGTGCCAGCAGCTTGAGGGCGGGAGGCTACACCTTC. Translation gives CASSLRAGGYTF.

The rearrangement uses TRBV30 and TRBJ1-1; 8 bases map to TRBD1. The CDR3 is made up of 16 amino acids. V gave up 0 bases and J gave up 1 base; unmatched junction bases: 7. The germline V gene has CDR1 GTSNPN and CDR2 SVGIG (reference sequence). CDR3 protein: CAWSVGTGLPNTEAFF. In nucleotides, the CDR3 is TGTGCCTGGAGTGTGGGGACAGGCTTACCGAACACTGAAGCTTTCTTT.

On this clone: Other DNA sequences of this sample code for an identical CDR3. This chain joins TRBV14 and TRBJ2-7; maybe TRBD1 (5 bases). This CDR3 is 13 amino acids long. In germline, CDR1 is SGHDN, CDR2 FVKESK. Trimming took 3 bases from V and 3 from J, leaving 9 bases between them. In nucleotides, the CDR3 is TGTGCCAGCAGCCAGGGGCAGGGCTACGAGCAGTACTTC. It is translated as CASSQGQGYEQYF.

The chain combines TRBV19 with TRBJ1-5; D is unresolved. The germline V and J ends were trimmed by 5 bases and 1 base, with 9 bases remaining between them. Germline CDR1 is LNHDA and CDR2 is SQIVND (reference sequence). This CDR3 has 14 residues. CDR3 coding DNA: TGTGCCAGTAGTGCGTCCTTGAGCAATCAGCCCCAGCATTTT. It codes for CASSASLSNQPQHF.

This chain links TRBV7-9 with TRBJ2-3; D is possibly TRBD2 (6 bases). Germline V gene lookup returns CDR1 SEHNR and CDR2 FQNEAQ (reference sequence). The CDR3 totals 15 residues. V shed 5 bases and J shed 3 bases, with 15 bases lying between them. The CDR3 bases are TGTGCCAGCAGCCCTCCGGGACTGGGAACAGATACGCAGTATTTT. Protein sequence: CASSPPGLGTDTQYF.

The V gene is TRBV27, the J gene TRBJ2-7, with 9 bases fitting TRBD1. Per the germline V gene, CDR1 is MNHEY and CDR2 is SMNVEV (reference sequence). The trim removed 5 bases at V and 1 base at J, leaving 6 bases unmatched. The CDR3 extends over 15 amino acids. The CDR3 sequence is CASSRTGDGSYEQYF. Here the CDR3 DNA reads TGTGCCAGCAGTAGGACAGGGGACGGATCCTACGAGCAGTACTTC.

This chain joins TRBV5-1 and TRBJ2-5; 8 positions agree with TRBD1. The CDR3 contains 14 residues. The germline V gene encodes CDR1 SGHRS and CDR2 YFSETQ. J was trimmed by 1 base and V by 2 bases; bases with no gene match: 1. In nucleotides, the CDR3 is TGCGCCAGCAGCTTCAGGGGGCCCCAAGAGACCCAGTACTTC. Translated: CASSFRGPQETQYF.

This chain links TRBV21-1 with TRBJ2-5; whether TRBD2, the table's D call, matches the DNA was not checked. TRBV21-1 is an annotated pseudogene. This CDR3 contains 11 residues. In DNA form, the CDR3 reads TGTGCCAGCAGCATCTTGGAGACCCAGTACTTC. Amino acid sequence: CASSILETQYF.

This chain links TRBV27 with TRBJ1-5; 10 bases line up with TRBD1. Trimming removed 6 bases from V and 3 bases from J; junction bases left unmatched: 5. From germline, CDR1 is MNHEY and CDR2 SMNVEV (reference sequence). The CDR3 covers 15 residues. The DNA of the CDR3 is TGTGCCAGCAGGCGGGGACAGGGGAACAATCAGCCCCAGCATTTT. Amino acids: CASRRGQGNNQPQHF.

This clone was recorded only once. The CDR3 loop reads CASSLGLARYF. The CDR3 coding sequence is TGTGCCAGCAGCCTGGGACTAGCGAGGTATTTT. This rearrangement joins TRBV5-8 to TRBJ2-3; 10 bases agree with TRBD2. This CDR3 is 11 amino acids long. Germline V gene data show CDR1 as SGHTS and CDR2 as YDEGEE. V trimming: 4 bases; J trimming: 14 bases; junction bases outside the gene matches: 4.

The rearrangement links TRBV2 to TRBJ1-1; D remains unclear. V shed 11 bases and J shed 6 bases, with 19 bases lying between them. CDR1 is SNHLY and CDR2 is FYNNEI in the germline V gene. The CDR3 is made up of 13 amino acids. In nucleotides, the CDR3 is TGTGCCGGAGCCTTATTGCCGCGATCTGAAGCTTTCTTT. Translating gives CAGALLPRSEAFF. Complete variable domain (other parts from reference TRBV2 and TRBJ1-1): EPEVTQTPSHQVTQMGQEVILRCVPISNHLYFYWYRQILGQKVEFLVSFYNNEISEKSEIFDDQFSVERPDGSNFTLKIRSTKLEDSAMYFCAGALLPRSEAFFGQGTRLTVV.

V usage is TRBV7-9 and J usage is TRBJ2-3, with a tentative D call TRBD2 (6 bases). The V end was cut by 0 bases, the J end by 3 bases, with 7 bases between. CDR3 size: 14 residues. Germline V lookup: CDR1 SEHNR, CDR2 FQNEAQ (reference sequence). The CDR3 DNA follows: TGTGCCAGCAGCTTAGCGGGGGGTACAGATACGCAGTATTTT. It is translated as CASSLAGGTDTQYF.

V and J are TRBV19 and TRBJ2-7, with D possibly being TRBD2 (5 bases). The CDR3 sequence is 13 residues long. Trimming took off 3 bases at V and 4 bases at J, with 10 bases between the two ends. The germline gives CDR1 LNHDA, CDR2 SQIVND (reference sequence). CDR3 in DNA: TGTGCCAGTAGTATGACGGGAACATACGAGCAGTACTTC. Residues: CASSMTGTYEQYF.